Each of the 7 T cell receptor beta chains below was sequenced from the same sample in a study of cytomegalovirus exposure and HLA in healthy donors. The PCR contained 60 Vbeta and 13 Jbeta primers. The protocol was immunoSEQ multiplex PCR, while the TCRdb copy is restricted to in-frame clones and leaves out a portion. The sample holds about 150,000 clones, around 79% seen once. The sample taken for sequencing was PBMCs. The origin of the receptors is a human donor in good health.

This sequence joins TRBV6-1 and TRBJ2-2; tentatively, D is TRBD1 (5 bases). Germline-derived CDR1 and CDR2 are MNHNS and SASEGT. This CDR3 contains 14 residues. V was clipped by 3 bases and J by 6 bases, with 11 bases between them. DNA of the CDR3: TGTGCCAGCAGTGATTGGCTAGGGGCCGGGGAGCTGTTTTTT. Translating gives CASSDWLGAGELFF.

V gene TRBV6-5 combines with J gene TRBJ1-6; D gene ambiguous. V dropped 0 bases and J dropped 6 bases, with 6 bases sitting between them. CDR1 and CDR2 (germline): MNHEY, SVGAGI. This CDR3 spans 14 amino acids. The CDR3 DNA sequence: TGTGCCAGCAGTTACTCACGGAGTAATTCACCCCTCCACTTT. Translating it yields CASSYSRSNSPLHF.

The V call is TRBV15, the J call TRBJ2-2; possible D gene TRBD2, 6 bases. V was pared by 5 bases and J by 10 bases, with 17 bases between. Looked up from germline, CDR1 is LNHNV and CDR2 is YYDKDF (reference sequence). The CDR3 is 14 residues long. The CDR3 coding sequence is TGTGCCACCAGCGGCGCAGGAGGGCGAGCGGAGCTGTTTTTT. Amino acids: CATSGAGGRAELFF.

The chain has TRBV28 and TRBJ1-1; tentative D call: TRBD1 (6 bases). This CDR3 region has 14 residues. CDR1 and CDR2 (germline): MDHEN, SYDVKM. Trimming left V 5 bases short and J 4 bases short, with 14 bases between. CDR3 nucleotides: TGTGCCAGCAGTGCCGGGGGGCAGGGCACTGAAGCTTTCTTT. As protein: CASSAGGQGTEAFF.

The CDR3, as DNA: TGTGCCTGGAGTGTAGGGGGAACTAATGAAAAACTGTTTTTT. Its protein is CAWSVGGTNEKLFF. The chain joins TRBV30 to TRBJ1-4; tentatively, D is TRBD1 (6 bases). V was trimmed by 0 bases and J by 1 base, leaving 6 bases between them. In germline, CDR1 is GTSNPN, CDR2 SVGIG (reference sequence). The CDR3 contains 14 residues.

The chain joins TRBV28 to TRBJ2-1, with a possible D match to TRBD1 (5 bases). In germline, CDR1 is MDHEN, CDR2 SYDVKM. V was clipped by 8 bases and J by 4 bases, with 12 bases between them. The CDR3 totals 13 residues. The chain's CDR3 is CASGAITYNEQFF. The CDR3 coding sequence is TGTGCCAGCGGGGCCATTACGTACAATGAGCAGTTCTTC.

The chain couples TRBV2 to TRBJ2-3, with a possible D match to TRBD1 (5 bases). This CDR3 is 14 amino acids long. Germline values: CDR1 SNHLY, CDR2 FYNNEI. Trimming shortened V by 3 bases and J by 0 bases, and 7 bases separated the two germline ends. The CDR3 nucleotides read TGTGCCAGCAGTGACAACAGGAGCACAGATACGCAGTATTTT. The encoded protein is CASSDNRSTDTQYF.